This entry concerns a single T cell receptor beta chain. Its specificity is not known. Sequencing was performed with immunoSEQ multiplex PCR; in TCRdb, only in-frame clones are kept and a portion is missing. The table has roughly 100,000 clones, roughly nine tenths seen once. This specimen belongs to a study of T cell responses to AZD1222 COVID-19 vaccine. The CDR3 totals 16 residues. Germline loops: CDR1 MNHEY, CDR2 SMNVEV (reference sequence). V lost 5 bases to trimming and J lost 4 bases; unmatched junction nucleotides: 8. Study outcomes and limitations: CD4 TCRs covered the whole spike, strongest at regions 160-218 and 743-854.

The J gene is TRBJ2-1, the V gene TRBV27, with 10 nucleotides matching TRBD2. The TCR sequence derives from an adult who received the AZD1222 COVID-19 vaccine. The source was peripheral blood, collected 28 days after the second AZD1222 dose. CDR3: CASSTRTSGSYNEQFF. CDR3 nucleotide sequence: TGTGCCAGCAGTACCAGGACTAGCGGTAGTTACAATGAGCAGTTCTTC.